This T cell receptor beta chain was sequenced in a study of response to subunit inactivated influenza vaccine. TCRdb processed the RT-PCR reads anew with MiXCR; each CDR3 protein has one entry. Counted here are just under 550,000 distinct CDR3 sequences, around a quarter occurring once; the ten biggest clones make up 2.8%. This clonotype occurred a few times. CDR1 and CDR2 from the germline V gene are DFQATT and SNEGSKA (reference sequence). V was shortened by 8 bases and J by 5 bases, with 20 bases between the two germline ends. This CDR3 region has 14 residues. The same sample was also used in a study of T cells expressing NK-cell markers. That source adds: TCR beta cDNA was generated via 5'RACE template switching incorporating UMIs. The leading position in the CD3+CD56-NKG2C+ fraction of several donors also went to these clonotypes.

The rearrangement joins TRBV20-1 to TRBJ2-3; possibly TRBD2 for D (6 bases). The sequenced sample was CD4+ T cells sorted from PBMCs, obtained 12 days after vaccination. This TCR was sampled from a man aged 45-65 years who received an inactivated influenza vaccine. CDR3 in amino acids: CSPPPTGDGDTQYF. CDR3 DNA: TGCAGTCCCCCCCCTACGGGAGACGGAGATACGCAGTATTTT.